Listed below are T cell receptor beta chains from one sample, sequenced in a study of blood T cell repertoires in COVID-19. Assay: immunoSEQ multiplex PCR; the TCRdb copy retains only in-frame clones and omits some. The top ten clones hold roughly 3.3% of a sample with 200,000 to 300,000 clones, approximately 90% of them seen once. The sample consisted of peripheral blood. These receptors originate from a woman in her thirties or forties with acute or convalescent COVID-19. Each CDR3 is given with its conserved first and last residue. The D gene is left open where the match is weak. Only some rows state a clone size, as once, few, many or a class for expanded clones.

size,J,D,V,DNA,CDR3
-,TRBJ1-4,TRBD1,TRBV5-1,TGCGCCAGCAGCTTACAGGGGACGGCTAATGAAAAACTGTTTTTT,CASSLQGTANEKLFF
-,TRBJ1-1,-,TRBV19,TGTGCCAGTAGTATAGATTCCTCCCGGGGAAACACTGAAGCTTTCTTT,CASSIDSSRGNTEAFF
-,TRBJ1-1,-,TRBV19,TGTGCCAGTAGTATGGGCATGAACACTGAAGCTTTCTTT,CASSMGMNTEAFF
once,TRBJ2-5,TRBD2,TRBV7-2,TGTGCCAGCAGCCCAAGACGTGTGGGCGGGGGGGATCAAGAGACCCAGTACTTC,CASSPRRVGGGDQETQYF
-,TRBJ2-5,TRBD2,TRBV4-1,TGCGCCAGCAGCCAAGCGGGACTACGGGAGACCCAGTACTTC,CASSQAGLRETQYF
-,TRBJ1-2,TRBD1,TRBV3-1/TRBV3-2,TGTGCCAGCAGCCAAGATAGGGGGGAGACAGGGGGAAATCTTTCTAACTATGGCTACACCTTC,CASSQDRGETGGNLSNYGYTF
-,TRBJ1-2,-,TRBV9,TGTGCCAGCAGCGTCAACGCGGGGCGCATCGGAGGCTATGGCTACACCTTC,CASSVNAGRIGGYGYTF
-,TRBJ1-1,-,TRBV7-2,TGTGCCAGCAGCTTCGGGACACTTAGGGCTGAAGCTTTCTTT,CASSFGTLRAEAFF
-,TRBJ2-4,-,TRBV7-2,TGTGCCAGCAGCTTAGCTCGGTGGACAGGGAGGGACATTCAGTACTTC,CASSLARWTGRDIQYF
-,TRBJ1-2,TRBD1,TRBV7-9,TGTGCCAGCAGCTTAGGAGATCTCGTGACAGGGAACGGCTACACCTTC,CASSLGDLVTGNGYTF
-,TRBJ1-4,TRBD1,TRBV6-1,TGTGCCAGCAGTGAGGGGAGGACAGGCCGGACTTGGGTGGGACTGTTTTTT,CASSEGRTGRTWVGLFF
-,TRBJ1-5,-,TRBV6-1,TGTGCCAGCAGTCCGGGGAGCGGGGATCAGCCCCAGCATTTT,CASSPGSGDQPQHF
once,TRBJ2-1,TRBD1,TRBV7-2,TGTGCCAGCAGCTTAGAACAGGGGGTGAATGAGCAGTTCTTC,CASSLEQGVNEQFF
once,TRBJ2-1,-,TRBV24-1,TGTGCCACCAGTGAGCCTACTAGTCGCGAGCAGTTCTTC,CATSEPTSREQFF
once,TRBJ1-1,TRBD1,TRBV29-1,TGCAGCGTGCGACAGGGAAAGGACACTGAAGCTTTCTTT,CSVRQGKDTEAFF
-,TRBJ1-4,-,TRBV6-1,TGTGCCAGCAGTGAATTCCAGGGAACTAATGAAAAACTGTTTTTT,CASSEFQGTNEKLFF
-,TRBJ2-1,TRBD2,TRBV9,TGTGCCAGCAGCGTAGGTCTAGCGGGGGGCAATGAGCAGTTCTTC,CASSVGLAGGNEQFF
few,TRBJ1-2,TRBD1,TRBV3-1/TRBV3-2,TGTGCCAGCAGCCACGCGGGACAGGGAGCCTCATATGGCTACACCTTC,CASSHAGQGASYGYTF
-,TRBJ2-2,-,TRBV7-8,TGTGCCGTCAGGGCCGGGGAGCTGTTTTTT,CAVRAGELFF
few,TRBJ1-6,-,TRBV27,TGTGCCAGCAGGACTACAGGGTCTAGCTCCTATAATTCACCCCTCCACTTT,CASRTTGSSSYNSPLHF
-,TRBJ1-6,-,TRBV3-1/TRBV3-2,TGTGCCAGCAGCCACGAAGGAGGGAATTCACCCCTCCACTTT,CASSHEGGNSPLHF
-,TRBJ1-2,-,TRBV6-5,TGTGCCAGCAGTTTCCAAGGAGGCCGTCATGGCTACACCTTC,CASSFQGGRHGYTF